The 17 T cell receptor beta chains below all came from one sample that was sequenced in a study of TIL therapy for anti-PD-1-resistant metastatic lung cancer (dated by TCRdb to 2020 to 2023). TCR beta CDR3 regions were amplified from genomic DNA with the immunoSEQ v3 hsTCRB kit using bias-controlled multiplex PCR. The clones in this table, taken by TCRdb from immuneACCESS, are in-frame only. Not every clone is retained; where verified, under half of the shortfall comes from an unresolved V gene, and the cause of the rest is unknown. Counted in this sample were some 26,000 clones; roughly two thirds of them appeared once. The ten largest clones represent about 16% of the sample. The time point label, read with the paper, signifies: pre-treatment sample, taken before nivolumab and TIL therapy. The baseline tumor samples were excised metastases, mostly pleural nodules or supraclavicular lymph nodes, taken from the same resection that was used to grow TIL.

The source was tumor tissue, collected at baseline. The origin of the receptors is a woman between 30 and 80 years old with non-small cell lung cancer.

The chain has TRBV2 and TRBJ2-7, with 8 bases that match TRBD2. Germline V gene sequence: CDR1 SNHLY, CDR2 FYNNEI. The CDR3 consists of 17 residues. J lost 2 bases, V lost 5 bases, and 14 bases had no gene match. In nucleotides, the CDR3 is TGTGCCAGCAGTCCATCGGGACTAGTTGGTAAGGCCTACGAGCAGTACTTC. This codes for CASSPSGLVGKAYEQYF.

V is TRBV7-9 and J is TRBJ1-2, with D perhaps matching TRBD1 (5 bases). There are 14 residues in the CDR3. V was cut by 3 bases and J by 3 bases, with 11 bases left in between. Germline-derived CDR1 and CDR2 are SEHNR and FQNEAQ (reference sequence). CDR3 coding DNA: TGTGCCAGCAGCTTGTCAGGGATTGACTATGGCTACACCTTC. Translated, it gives CASSLSGIDYGYTF.

The CDR3 protein is CASSPRQGTATEAFF. The DNA for the CDR3 is TGCGCCAGCAGCCCTCGACAGGGGACGGCCACTGAAGCTTTCTTT. The chain is built from TRBV5-1 and TRBJ1-1; 8 nucleotides match TRBD1. With 4 bases clipped from V and 4 bases from J, the junction kept 9 bases outside the gene matches. Germline V gives CDR1 SGHRS, CDR2 YFSETQ. The CDR3 consists of 15 residues. Looking up the rest from reference TRBV5-1 and TRBJ1-1 gives the full variable domain: KAGVTQTPRYLIKTRGQQVTLSCSPISGHRSVSWYQQTPGQGLQFLFEYFSETQRNKGNFPGRFSGRQFSNSRSEMNVSTLELGDSALYLCASSPRQGTATEAFFGQGTRLTVV.

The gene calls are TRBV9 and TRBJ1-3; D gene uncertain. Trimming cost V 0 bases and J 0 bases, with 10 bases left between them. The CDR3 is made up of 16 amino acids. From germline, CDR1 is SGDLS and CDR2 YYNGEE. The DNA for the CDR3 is TGTGCCAGCAGCGTAGCTGGGATTGGCTCTGGAAACACCATATATTTT. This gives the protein CASSVAGIGSGNTIYF. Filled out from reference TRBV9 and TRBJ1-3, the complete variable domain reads DSGVTQTPKHLITATGQRVTLRCSPRSGDLSVYWYQQSLDQGLQFLIQYYNGEERAKGNILERFSAQQFPDLHSELNLSSLELGDSALYFCASSVAGIGSGNTIYFGEGSWLTVV.

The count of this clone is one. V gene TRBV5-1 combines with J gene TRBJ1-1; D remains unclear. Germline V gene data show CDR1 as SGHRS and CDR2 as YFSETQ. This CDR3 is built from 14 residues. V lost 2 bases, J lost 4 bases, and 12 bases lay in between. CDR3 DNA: TGCGCCAGCAGCTTCGGAGGCGGCGGCACTGAAGCTTTCTTT. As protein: CASSFGGGGTEAFF.

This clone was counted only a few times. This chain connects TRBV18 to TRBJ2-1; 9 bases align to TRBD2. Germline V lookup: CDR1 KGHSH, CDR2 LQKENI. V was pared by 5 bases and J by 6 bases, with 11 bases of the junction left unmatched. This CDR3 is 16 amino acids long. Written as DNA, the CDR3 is TGTGCCAGCTCATCGACAACTAGCGGGTCCCTCAATGAGCAGTTCTTC. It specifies CASSSTTSGSLNEQFF.

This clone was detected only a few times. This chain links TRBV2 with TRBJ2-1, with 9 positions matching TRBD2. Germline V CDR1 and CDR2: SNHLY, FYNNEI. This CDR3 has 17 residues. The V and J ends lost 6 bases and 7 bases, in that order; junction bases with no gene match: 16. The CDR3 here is CASRSYGRGLAGNEQFF. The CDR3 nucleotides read TGTGCCAGCAGGAGCTACGGCAGGGGCCTAGCGGGGAATGAGCAGTTCTTC.

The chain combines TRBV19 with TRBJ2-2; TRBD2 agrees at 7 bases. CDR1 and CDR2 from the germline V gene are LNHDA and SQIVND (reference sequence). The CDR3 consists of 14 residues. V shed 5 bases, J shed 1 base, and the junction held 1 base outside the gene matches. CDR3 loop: CASSPSGNTGELFF. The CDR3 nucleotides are TGTGCCAGTAGTCCTAGCGGGAACACCGGGGAGCTGTTTTTT.

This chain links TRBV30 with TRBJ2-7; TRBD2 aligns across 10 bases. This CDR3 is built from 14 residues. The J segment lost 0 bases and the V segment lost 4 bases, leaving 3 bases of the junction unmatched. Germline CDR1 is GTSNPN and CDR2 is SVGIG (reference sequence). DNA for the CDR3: TGTGCCTGGACCCCTAGCGGGAGCTCCTACGAGCAGTACTTC. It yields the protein CAWTPSGSSYEQYF.

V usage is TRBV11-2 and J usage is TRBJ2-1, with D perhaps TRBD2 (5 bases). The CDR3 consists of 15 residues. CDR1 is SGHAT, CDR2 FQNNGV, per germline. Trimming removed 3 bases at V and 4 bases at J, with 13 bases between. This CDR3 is CASSFRARGYNEQFF. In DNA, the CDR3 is TGTGCCAGCAGCTTTAGGGCTCGCGGGTACAATGAGCAGTTCTTC.

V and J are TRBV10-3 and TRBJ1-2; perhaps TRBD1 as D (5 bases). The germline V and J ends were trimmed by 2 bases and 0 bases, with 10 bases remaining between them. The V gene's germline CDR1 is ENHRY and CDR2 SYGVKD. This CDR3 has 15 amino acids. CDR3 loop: CAISEGEGPNYGYTF. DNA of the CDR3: TGTGCCATCAGTGAGGGGGAGGGGCCTAACTATGGCTACACCTTC.

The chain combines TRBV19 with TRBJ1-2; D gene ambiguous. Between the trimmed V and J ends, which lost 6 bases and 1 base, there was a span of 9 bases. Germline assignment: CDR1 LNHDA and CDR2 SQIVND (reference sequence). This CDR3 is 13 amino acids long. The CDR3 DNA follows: TGTGCCAGTAGGCGCCAGGTTAACTATGGCTACACCTTC. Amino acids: CASRRQVNYGYTF.

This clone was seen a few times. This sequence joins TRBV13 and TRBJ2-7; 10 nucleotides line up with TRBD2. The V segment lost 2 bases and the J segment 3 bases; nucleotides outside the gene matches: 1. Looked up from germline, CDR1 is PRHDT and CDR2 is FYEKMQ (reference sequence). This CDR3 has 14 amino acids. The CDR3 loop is CASSLRLAGYEQYF. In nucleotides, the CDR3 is TGTGCCAGCAGCTTAAGACTAGCGGGCTACGAGCAGTACTTC.

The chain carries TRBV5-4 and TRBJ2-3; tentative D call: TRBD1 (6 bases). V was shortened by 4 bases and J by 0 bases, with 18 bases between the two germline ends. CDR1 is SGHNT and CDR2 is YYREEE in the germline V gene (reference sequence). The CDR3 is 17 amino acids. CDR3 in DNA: TGTGCCAGCAGCCGACTCCGGGACAACCCTAGCACAGATACGCAGTATTTT. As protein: CASSRLRDNPSTDTQYF.

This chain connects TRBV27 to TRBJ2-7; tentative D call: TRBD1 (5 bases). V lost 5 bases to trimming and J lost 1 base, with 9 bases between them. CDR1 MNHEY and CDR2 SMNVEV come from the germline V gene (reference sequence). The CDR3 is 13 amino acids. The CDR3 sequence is CASSATVSYEQYF. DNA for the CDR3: TGTGCCAGCAGTGCGACAGTTTCCTACGAGCAGTACTTC.

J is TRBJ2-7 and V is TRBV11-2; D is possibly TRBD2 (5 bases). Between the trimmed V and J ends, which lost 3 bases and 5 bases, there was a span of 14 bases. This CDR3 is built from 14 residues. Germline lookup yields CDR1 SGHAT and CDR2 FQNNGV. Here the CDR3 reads CASSLGYVRDEQYF. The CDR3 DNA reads TGTGCCAGCAGCTTGGGGTATGTGCGGGACGAGCAGTACTTC.

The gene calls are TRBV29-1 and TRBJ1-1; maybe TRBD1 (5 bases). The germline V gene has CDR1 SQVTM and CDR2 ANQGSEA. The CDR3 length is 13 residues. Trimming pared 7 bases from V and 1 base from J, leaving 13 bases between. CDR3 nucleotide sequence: TGCAGCGGGTCTATGGGACCGAACACTGAAGCTTTCTTT. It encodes CSGSMGPNTEAFF. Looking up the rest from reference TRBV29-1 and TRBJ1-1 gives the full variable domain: SAVISQKPSRDICQRGTSLTIQCQVDSQVTMMFWYRQQPGQSLTLIATANQGSEATYESGFVIDKFPISRPNLTFSTLTVSNMSPEDSSIYLCSGSMGPNTEAFFGQGTRLTVV.